The 18 T cell receptor beta chains given below trace back to one sample, sequenced in a study of cytomegalovirus exposure and HLA in healthy donors. In the PCR, 60 Vbeta and 13 Jbeta primers were used. Sequenced by immunoSEQ multiplex PCR; TCRdb stores in-frame clones only, minus some. The sample includes about 76,000 clones, about 75% of them seen just once. Source material: PBMCs. Every receptor here comes from a man aged 55 to 70 in good health and CMV-seropositive.

The chain combines TRBV4-3 with TRBJ1-3; D not resolved. The CDR3 runs to 17 residues. The V gene's germline CDR1 is LGHNA and CDR2 YSLEER. V was cut by 0 bases and J by 0 bases, with 12 bases left in between. CDR3 sequence reads: CASSQEQSGSSGNTIYF. The CDR3 region has the DNA TGCGCCAGCAGCCAAGAACAATCGGGGAGCTCTGGAAACACCATATATTTT.

V is TRBV13 and J is TRBJ1-2; TRBD1 might be the D (6 bases). With 0 bases removed from V and 3 bases from J, the gap between germline ends came to 17 bases. The CDR3 spans 17 residues. The germline V gene has CDR1 PRHDT and CDR2 FYEKMQ (reference sequence). CDR3 residues: CASSLGQSEGGHYGYTF. The CDR3 DNA reads TGTGCCAGCAGCTTAGGCCAAAGCGAAGGGGGTCACTATGGCTACACCTTC.

This chain connects TRBV9 to TRBJ2-7; a weak D match, TRBD2 (5 bases). V lost 3 bases, J lost 2 bases, and 15 bases lay in between. The CDR3 is 15 residues long. The germline V gene encodes CDR1 SGDLS and CDR2 YYNGEE. The CDR3 loop reads CASSALSGSPYEQYF. CDR3 bases: TGTGCCAGCAGCGCTTTGAGCGGAAGTCCCTACGAGCAGTACTTC.

This clone was counted a single time. This sequence joins TRBV10-3 and TRBJ2-7, with D perhaps matching TRBD1 (6 bases). V was pared by 7 bases and J by 2 bases, with 12 bases between. CDR1 is ENHRY and CDR2 is SYGVKD in the germline V gene. The CDR3 consists of 13 residues. CDR3 DNA sequence: TGTGCCATCATGGCAGGGGAGACCTACGAGCAGTACTTC. It yields the protein CAIMAGETYEQYF.

The chain couples TRBV21-1 to TRBJ1-4; the table's D call of TRBD1 was not tested on the DNA. TRBV21-1 is an annotated pseudogene. The CDR3 covers 16 residues. CDR3 in amino acids: CAGSGTGPRSGEKLFF. Here the CDR3 DNA reads TGTGCCGGTTCCGGGACAGGGCCTCGGTCAGGTGAAAAACTGTTTTTT.

The chain uses TRBV29-1 and TRBJ2-2, with 10 bases that match TRBD1. Germline-derived CDR1 and CDR2 are SQVTM and ANQGSEA. With 2 bases clipped from V and 1 base from J, the junction kept 4 bases outside the gene matches. The CDR3 spans 16 residues. In DNA, the CDR3 is TGCAGCGTTGAACTGGACAGGGGGTTGAACACCGGGGAGCTGTTTTTT. It is translated as CSVELDRGLNTGELFF.

V and J are TRBV27 and TRBJ2-2; D possibly corresponds to TRBD2 (6 bases). With 5 bases removed from V and 7 bases from J, the gap between germline ends came to 17 bases. Germline lookup yields CDR1 MNHEY and CDR2 SMNVEV (reference sequence). The CDR3 has 15 amino acids. The CDR3 DNA sequence: TGTGCCAGCAGTCCGGGACTCCTGGGGAGCGGGGAGCTGTTTTTT. Protein: CASSPGLLGSGELFF.

J is TRBJ1-2 and V is TRBV28; tentatively, D is TRBD1 (6 bases). Trimming shortened V by 5 bases and J by 7 bases, and 8 bases separated the two germline ends. This CDR3 region has 11 residues. Germline CDR1 reads MDHEN; CDR2 reads SYDVKM. CDR3 protein: CASSLDSGYTF. The CDR3 DNA sequence: TGTGCCAGCAGTCTGGACAGTGGCTACACCTTC.

The chain uses TRBV10-3 and TRBJ2-1; TRBD2 is a possible D gene (5 bases). From germline, CDR1 is ENHRY and CDR2 SYGVKD. The CDR3 runs 15 residues. The V gene lost 3 bases and the J gene lost 3 bases, with 12 bases spanning the gap. As DNA, the CDR3 is TGTGCCATCAGTGATTCTAGCAGACACTACAATGAGCAGTTCTTC. This encodes CAISDSSRHYNEQFF.

The chain is built from TRBV30 and TRBJ2-7, with 11 bases matching TRBD1. The V gene end was trimmed by 3 bases and the J gene end by 2 bases; junction bases not matched to a gene: 9. Germline CDR1 reads GTSNPN; CDR2 reads SVGIG (reference sequence). The CDR3 contains 16 residues. The DNA of the CDR3 is TGTGCCTGGAGCTCGGACAGGGGGCCCTCGGCCTACGAGCAGTACTTC. Amino acid sequence: CAWSSDRGPSAYEQYF.

This clone was recorded only once. The V and J genes are TRBV5-1 and TRBJ2-1, with TRBD1 matching 7 bases. This CDR3 has 14 residues. Trimming took 4 bases from V and 6 from J; bases not matched to a gene: 7. Germline V CDR1 and CDR2: SGHRS, YFSETQ. In DNA, the CDR3 is TGCGCCAGCAGCGCCCTACAGGGGAGCAATGAGCAGTTCTTC. The encoded protein is CASSALQGSNEQFF.

The V and J genes are TRBV7-9 and TRBJ1-5, with 8 bases lining up with TRBD1. There are 17 residues in the CDR3. The trim removed 5 bases at V and 1 base at J, leaving 10 bases unmatched. Germline V CDR1 and CDR2: SEHNR, FQNEAQ (reference sequence). CDR3 in DNA: TGTGCCAGCAGCCGTGATACCGGGACAGGCAGCAATCAGCCCCAGCATTTT. It translates to CASSRDTGTGSNQPQHF.

V and J are TRBV10-2 and TRBJ1-2; 7 bases map to TRBD1. From germline, CDR1 is WSHSY and CDR2 SAAADI. The CDR3 spans 12 residues. Trimming cost V 6 bases and J 4 bases; bases outside gene matches: 2. CDR3 protein: CASRGGGYGYTF. DNA for the CDR3: TGCGCCAGCAGAGGGGGCGGCTATGGCTACACCTTC.

The chain uses TRBV29-1 and TRBJ1-2; D is perhaps TRBD1 (6 bases). From germline, CDR1 is SQVTM and CDR2 ANQGSEA. With 0 bases removed from V and 5 bases from J, the gap between germline ends came to 7 bases. The CDR3 sequence is 12 residues long. This CDR3 reads CSVEERGYGYTF. Written as DNA, the CDR3 is TGCAGCGTTGAAGAAAGGGGGTATGGCTACACCTTC.

V is TRBV28 and J is TRBJ2-1; 16 bases map to TRBD2. Unmatched junction bases numbered 7, after V lost 5 bases and J lost 0 bases. The CDR3 is made up of 19 amino acids. Germline V gene data show CDR1 as MDHEN and CDR2 as SYDVKM. CDR3 loop: CASSQGLAGGPGSYNEQFF. DNA for the CDR3: TGTGCCAGCAGTCAGGGACTAGCGGGAGGGCCTGGCTCCTACAATGAGCAGTTCTTC.

The chain joins TRBV28 to TRBJ1-1, with TRBD1 matching 7 bases. The V segment lost 6 bases and the J segment 6 bases; nucleotides outside the gene matches: 13. Germline V lookup: CDR1 MDHEN, CDR2 SYDVKM. This CDR3 region has 15 residues. CDR3 in DNA: TGTGCCAGCAGACCTCCCCGACAGGGACCCTCTGAAGCTTTCTTT. Its translation is CASRPPRQGPSEAFF.

In DNA form, the CDR3 reads TGTGCCAGCAGCCCTCCCCGCGGGTATGGCTACACCTTC. It encodes CASSPPRGYGYTF. The rearrangement links TRBV5-4 to TRBJ1-2; no reliable D call. Germline values: CDR1 SGHNT, CDR2 YYREEE (reference sequence). The germline V and J ends were trimmed by 4 bases and 5 bases, with 12 bases remaining between them. The CDR3 extends over 13 amino acids. The full variable domain, completed using reference TRBV5-4 and TRBJ1-2, is ETGVTQSPTHLIKTRGQQVTLRCSSQSGHNTVSWYQQALGQGPQFIFQYYREEENGRGNFPPRFSGLQFPNYSSELNVNALELDDSALYLCASSPPRGYGYTFGSGTRLTVV.

This sequence joins TRBV6-5 and TRBJ2-7; D is possibly TRBD1 (5 bases). Germline loops: CDR1 MNHEY, CDR2 SVGAGI. This CDR3 is 15 amino acids long. The V end was cut by 0 bases, the J end by 2 bases, with 11 bases between. The CDR3 nucleotides read TGTGCCAGCAGTTACTCGTACGGACATACCTACGAGCAGTACTTC. Encoded protein: CASSYSYGHTYEQYF.